This T cell receptor beta chain comes out of a study of memory CD4+ T cells and cytomegalovirus serostatus. Study-level results: CMV serostatus prediction reached median AUC about 0.95, or 0.9 with US-trained model.

Profiling relied on immunoSEQ multiplex PCR, and the TCRdb table lists in-frame clones only, not all of them. This table holds about 50,000 clones, over 75% found once. As concerns this clone: Its specificity is unknown.

The V gene lost 4 bases and the J gene lost 0 bases, with 16 bases spanning the gap. In germline, CDR1 is LNHNV, CDR2 YYDKDF (reference sequence). This CDR3 has 17 amino acids. Single viable CD3+CD4+CD8-CD45RO+ cells were sorted as the memory CD4+ T cells. Donors' CMV status reflects serum IgG against pp150, pp28, p38, p52. Source material: memory CD4+ T cells from blood. The sequence was obtained from an adult in good health and CMV-seronegative. The gene calls are TRBV15 and TRBJ1-3; D call uncertain. The CDR3 DNA follows: TGTGCCACCAGCAAAGACCAAGTACGCGCCTCTGGAAACACCATATATTTT. Translating it yields CATSKDQVRASGNTIYF.